Each of the 32 T cell receptor beta chains below was sequenced from the same sample in a study of cytomegalovirus exposure and HLA in healthy donors. Use of 60 Vbeta and 13 Jbeta primers characterized the PCR. Sequencing used immunoSEQ multiplex PCR; TCRdb keeps in-frame clones, though not all of them. This table has about 100,000 clones, approximately 82% appearing once. Material for sequencing was PBMCs. All receptors come from a woman aged 18-29 years in good health and CMV-seronegative.

The chain employs TRBV30 and TRBJ1-5, with D maybe TRBD1 (6 bases). CDR1 GTSNPN and CDR2 SVGIG come from the germline V gene (reference sequence). V was trimmed by 2 bases and J by 4 bases, leaving 9 bases between them. The CDR3 length is 13 residues. DNA for the CDR3: TGTGCCTGGAGTCTGGGGGCAAATCAGCCCCAGCATTTT. It codes for CAWSLGANQPQHF.

This clone was seen a single time. The V and J genes are TRBV9 and TRBJ2-1; D ambiguous. V was pared by 0 bases and J by 9 bases, with 4 bases between. Germline values: CDR1 SGDLS, CDR2 YYNGEE. This CDR3 is 11 amino acids long. The CDR3 DNA reads TGTGCCAGCAGCGTAGACGGTGAGCAGTTCTTC. Amino acids: CASSVDGEQFF.

The rearrangement uses TRBV29-1 and TRBJ1-1; possible D gene TRBD1, 6 bases. From germline, CDR1 is SQVTM and CDR2 ANQGSEA. V gave up 6 bases and J gave up 10 bases, with 15 bases separating them. The CDR3 is made up of 11 amino acids. The CDR3 region has the DNA TGCAGCGTGGGACACTCCGGTAGAGCTTTCTTT. As protein: CSVGHSGRAFF.

This sequence joins TRBV6-6 and TRBJ1-2; D perhaps matches TRBD1 (6 bases). Trimming took off 5 bases at V and 8 bases at J, with 15 bases between the two ends. This CDR3 is 13 amino acids long. The germline V gene has CDR1 MNHNY and CDR2 SVGAGI (reference sequence). In nucleotides, the CDR3 is TGTGCCAGCAGTCCAACAGGGCCGGGAGGCTACACCTTC. This codes for CASSPTGPGGYTF.

The chain uses TRBV9 and TRBJ2-2, with TRBD1 matching over 9 bases. After removal of 7 bases from V and 0 bases from J, the junction contained 31 bases not matched to a gene. The CDR3 length is 24 residues. CDR1 is SGDLS and CDR2 is YYNGEE in the germline V gene. Here the CDR3 DNA reads TGTGCCAGCTCCGGAAGAGGCCCAGGGACAGGGAGCGTAGGCGTGGGAACGAACACCGGGGAGCTGTTTTTT. This encodes CASSGRGPGTGSVGVGTNTGELFF.

This rearrangement joins TRBV5-4 to TRBJ2-5; possible D gene TRBD2, 7 bases. Per germline, CDR1 SGHNT and CDR2 YYREEE (reference sequence). CDR3 length: 16 residues. Trimming removed 3 bases from V and 2 bases from J, with 17 bases in between. The chain's CDR3 is CASSSPLGGGQETQYF. For the CDR3, the DNA is TGTGCCAGCAGCTCTCCGCTGGGAGGGGGACAAGAGACCCAGTACTTC.

The chain has TRBV5-1 and TRBJ1-1; tentatively, D is TRBD1 (5 bases). The CDR3 contains 14 residues. V lost 5 bases and J 10 bases, leaving 21 bases between the germline ends. Germline CDR1 reads SGHRS; CDR2 reads YFSETQ. The CDR3 reads CASRQKTEYGRAFF. CDR3 nucleotides: TGCGCCAGCAGACAAAAGACAGAATACGGTCGAGCTTTCTTT.

The J gene is TRBJ1-5, the V gene TRBV5-1; D gene ambiguous. Between the trimmed V and J ends, which lost 4 bases and 2 bases, there was a span of 19 bases. The CDR3 covers 17 residues. Germline CDR1 is SGHRS and CDR2 is YFSETQ. CDR3 sequence: CASSPGLGNSGNQPQHF. The CDR3 DNA reads as TGCGCCAGCAGCCCGGGGTTAGGCAATAGTGGCAATCAGCCCCAGCATTTT.

Notes on this clone: Other DNA sequences in this specimen translate into the identical CDR3. The chain combines TRBV29-1 with TRBJ1-6, with 8 bases fitting TRBD1. The CDR3 loop spans 13 amino acids. V lost 7 bases to trimming and J lost 4 bases; unmatched junction nucleotides: 3. CDR1 and CDR2 from the germline V gene are SQVTM and ANQGSEA. The CDR3 bases are TGCAGCGCGCGGACAGGGTATAATTCACCCCTCCACTTT. Its translation: CSARTGYNSPLHF.

The V and J genes are TRBV5-5 and TRBJ1-4, with 7 bases aligning to TRBD1. There are 16 residues in the CDR3. Germline lookup yields CDR1 SGHKS and CDR2 YYEKEE (reference sequence). V shed 1 base, J shed 8 bases, and the junction held 11 bases outside the gene matches. As DNA, the CDR3 is TGTGCCAGCAGCTTGAAGGGGACAGTAAGGGGCGAAAAACTGTTTTTT. Its protein is CASSLKGTVRGEKLFF.

V is TRBV11-2 and J is TRBJ2-7; TRBD1 aligns across 7 bases. V shed 5 bases and J 1 base; nucleotides not matched to a gene: 8. The CDR3 totals 15 residues. CDR1 SGHAT and CDR2 FQNNGV come from the germline V gene. As DNA, the CDR3 is TGTGCCAGCAGCGTCGGACAGGTCATATCCTACGAGCAGTACTTC. Encoded protein: CASSVGQVISYEQYF. Full variable domain (remainder filled in from reference TRBV11-2 and TRBJ2-7): EAGVAQSPRYKIIEKRQSVAFWCNPISGHATLYWYQQILGQGPKLLIQFQNNGVVDDSQLPKDRFSAERLKGVDSTLKIQPAKLEDSAVYLCASSVGQVISYEQYFGPGTRLTVT.

The CDR3 coding sequence is TGTGCCAGCATCAGAGGACAGCACACATATGGCTACACCTTC. Its translation: CASIRGQHTYGYTF. The rearrangement links TRBV2 to TRBJ1-2; D is possibly TRBD1 (6 bases). Looked up from germline, CDR1 is SNHLY and CDR2 is FYNNEI. This CDR3 has 14 residues. Trimming pared 7 bases from V and 5 bases from J, leaving 17 bases between.

V usage is TRBV9 and J usage is TRBJ2-1; the match to TRBD1 covers 7 bases. V was clipped by 7 bases and J by 0 bases; unmatched bases: 10. CDR3 length: 16 residues. CDR1 is SGDLS and CDR2 is YYNGEE in the germline V gene. CDR3 nucleotides: TGTGCCAGCTCCTCCAAGGGGGCGAACTCCTACAATGAGCAGTTCTTC. This sequence encodes CASSSKGANSYNEQFF. Using reference TRBV9 and TRBJ2-1 for the parts outside the CDR3, the full variable domain is DSGVTQTPKHLITATGQRVTLRCSPRSGDLSVYWYQQSLDQGLQFLIQYYNGEERAKGNILERFSAQQFPDLHSELNLSSLELGDSALYFCASSSKGANSYNEQFFGPGTRLTVL.

The rearrangement links TRBV11-2 to TRBJ1-1; D is unresolved. Trimming shortened V by 0 bases and J by 3 bases, and 5 bases separated the two germline ends. From germline, CDR1 is SGHAT and CDR2 FQNNGV. CDR3 length: 13 residues. CDR3 nucleotide sequence: TGTGCCAGCAGCTTAGAGGCTTACACTGAAGCTTTCTTT. Encoded protein: CASSLEAYTEAFF.

The chain is built from TRBV9 and TRBJ1-1; 8 nucleotides match TRBD1. This CDR3 is 16 amino acids long. CDR1 is SGDLS, CDR2 YYNGEE, per germline. Trimming took 0 bases from V and 0 from J; bases not matched to a gene: 4. Written as DNA, the CDR3 is TGTGCCAGCAGCGTAGGGCCGGGACAGGTGAACACTGAAGCTTTCTTT. It is translated as CASSVGPGQVNTEAFF.

The chain joins TRBV6-1 to TRBJ1-2; a weak D match, TRBD1 (5 bases). This CDR3 spans 13 amino acids. The germline CDR1 and CDR2 sequences are MNHNS and SASEGT. V lost 6 bases and J 8 bases, leaving 16 bases between the germline ends. CDR3 DNA: TGTGCCAGCAGGGACCTTGACGGGGGAGGCTACACCTTC. Its translation: CASRDLDGGGYTF.

The chain employs TRBV2 and TRBJ2-1; the match to TRBD2 covers 10 bases. CDR3 length: 17 residues. The J segment lost 8 bases and the V segment lost 3 bases, leaving 13 bases of the junction unmatched. In germline, CDR1 is SNHLY, CDR2 FYNNEI. The CDR3 nucleotides are TGTGCCAGCAGTGAGGAGGAGAGCGGGGGGGATGAGGATGAGCAGTTCTTC. Translation: CASSEEESGGDEDEQFF.

This chain joins TRBV27 and TRBJ2-5; TRBD2 might be the D (6 bases). V lost 8 bases and J 4 bases, leaving 14 bases between the germline ends. CDR3 size: 13 residues. Germline V gene sequence: CDR1 MNHEY, CDR2 SMNVEV (reference sequence). The CDR3 protein is CASGKGGGETQYF. The CDR3 DNA reads TGTGCCAGCGGCAAGGGAGGAGGAGAGACCCAGTACTTC.

The J gene is TRBJ1-6, the V gene TRBV6-5; maybe TRBD1 (5 bases). V was clipped by 0 bases and J by 3 bases, with 9 bases between them. The CDR3 has 16 residues. Germline CDR1 and CDR2: MNHEY and SVGAGI. CDR3 loop: CASSYSAGGYNSPLHF. Here the CDR3 DNA reads TGTGCCAGCAGTTACTCGGCCGGGGGCTATAATTCACCCCTCCACTTT.

V is TRBV7-9 and J is TRBJ2-1, with D uncertain. Trimming cost V 1 base and J 9 bases, with 7 bases left between them. CDR3 length: 12 amino acids. Germline values: CDR1 SEHNR, CDR2 FQNEAQ (reference sequence). CDR3 residues: CASSLDGVEQFF. The CDR3 nucleotides read TGTGCCAGCAGCTTAGACGGAGTTGAGCAGTTCTTC.

The V and J genes are TRBV7-6 and TRBJ2-3; 9 nucleotides agree with TRBD1. The V and J ends lost 5 bases and 1 base, in that order; junction bases with no gene match: 1. CDR3 length: 14 residues. Looked up from germline, CDR1 is SGHVS and CDR2 is FNYEAQ. CDR3 protein: CASSRDRGTDTQYF. The CDR3 DNA sequence: TGTGCCAGCAGCCGGGACAGGGGCACAGATACGCAGTATTTT.

CDR3 nucleotides: TGTGCCAGCAGTTACGCGGGGGGCGCCGGAAATGAGCAGTTCTTC. It is translated as CASSYAGGAGNEQFF. The genes are TRBV6-5 and TRBJ2-1; 8 bases map to TRBD2. V lost 2 bases to trimming and J lost 7 bases; unmatched junction nucleotides: 7. This CDR3 comprises 15 residues. From germline, CDR1 is MNHEY and CDR2 SVGAGI.

The chain uses TRBV6-1 and TRBJ2-3; TRBD2 aligns across 10 bases. The V gene end was trimmed by 3 bases and the J gene end by 4 bases; junction bases not matched to a gene: 4. The CDR3 consists of 15 residues. Germline loops: CDR1 MNHNS, CDR2 SASEGT. CDR3 sequence reads: CASSDASGGADTQYF. DNA of the CDR3: TGTGCCAGCAGTGATGCTAGCGGGGGTGCAGATACGCAGTATTTT.

V and J are TRBV30 and TRBJ1-4; D is perhaps TRBD1 (6 bases). V shed 0 bases and J shed 4 bases, with 6 bases lying between them. The CDR3 extends over 13 amino acids. Germline V CDR1 and CDR2: GTSNPN, SVGIG (reference sequence). CDR3 DNA sequence: TGTGCCTGGAGTGTGGGACATAATGAAAAACTGTTTTTT. Translation gives CAWSVGHNEKLFF.

The genes are TRBV9 and TRBJ2-2, with D maybe TRBD2 (5 bases). The V gene's germline CDR1 is SGDLS and CDR2 YYNGEE. V was cut by 3 bases and J by 8 bases, with 5 bases left in between. The CDR3 covers 11 residues. The CDR3 bases are TGTGCCAGCAGCGGCGGGGGGGAGCTGTTTTTT. Its translation: CASSGGGELFF.

This clone was counted only a few times. The chain uses TRBV6-5 and TRBJ1-1; D is possibly TRBD1 (5 bases). Looked up from germline, CDR1 is MNHEY and CDR2 is SVGAGI. V dropped 4 bases and J dropped 1 base, with 16 bases sitting between them. CDR3 length: 16 amino acids. The CDR3 spells CASSSYQGTGNTEAFF. Here the CDR3 DNA reads TGTGCCAGCAGTTCATACCAGGGTACGGGGAACACTGAAGCTTTCTTT.

This sequence joins TRBV28 and TRBJ2-1; D gene ambiguous. Trimming took off 2 bases at V and 1 base at J, with 9 bases between the two ends. The CDR3 loop spans 15 amino acids. Per the germline V gene, CDR1 is MDHEN and CDR2 is SYDVKM. The DNA for the CDR3 is TGTGCCAGCAGTTTAATTGCGGATTCCTACAATGAGCAGTTCTTC. Translated: CASSLIADSYNEQFF.

Note on this clone: Mismatch with germline at one junction end may stem from a read error. The gene calls are TRBV7-9 and TRBJ2-7, with 10 bases fitting TRBD1. CDR1 is SEHNR, CDR2 FQNEAQ, per germline (reference sequence). This CDR3 has 19 amino acids. CDR3 region: CSSSQAGDRGRGRSYEQYF. DNA for the CDR3: TGTTCCAGCAGCCAAGCGGGGGACAGGGGAAGGGGAAGATCCTACGAGCAGTACTTC.

The genes are TRBV19 and TRBJ2-7; 8 bases match TRBD2. The CDR3 runs to 14 residues. Germline V gene lookup returns CDR1 LNHDA and CDR2 SQIVND (reference sequence). Losses at the gene ends were 3 bases for V and 0 bases for J; bases not matched to a gene: 1. Here the CDR3 reads CASSMAGGSYEQYF. CDR3 coding DNA: TGTGCCAGTAGTATGGCGGGGGGCTCCTACGAGCAGTACTTC.

The chain employs TRBV7-3 and TRBJ1-2; no firm D call. The CDR3 length is 14 residues. Trimming removed 5 bases from V and 6 bases from J, with 16 bases in between. Germline loops: CDR1 SGHTA, CDR2 FQGTGA. The CDR3 bases are TGTGCCAGCAGCCCACTCGGCGGTAGTGATGGCTACACCTTC. Amino acid sequence: CASSPLGGSDGYTF.

To note about this clone: Relative to the germline gene, one junction end is altered; a read error may explain this. The chain joins TRBV7-9 to TRBJ1-1, with D possibly being TRBD1 (5 bases). Germline V gene data show CDR1 as SEHNR and CDR2 as FQNEAQ (reference sequence). The CDR3 is made up of 12 amino acids. The CDR3 region is CSSRAALTEAFF. In DNA, the CDR3 is TGTTCCAGCAGGGCGGCCCTCACTGAAGCTTTCTTT.

The chain carries TRBV28 and TRBJ1-5; no clear D. CDR3 length equals 18 residues. Trimming left V 3 bases short and J 0 bases short, with 18 bases between. Looked up from germline, CDR1 is MDHEN and CDR2 is SYDVKM. The CDR3 DNA is TGTGCCAGCAGTTTTCGTCATACTAGGTTCGGTAGCAATCAGCCCCAGCATTTT. Translating gives CASSFRHTRFGSNQPQHF.